This T cell receptor (beta chain) is from a study of cytotoxic CD8 clonotypes in ibrutinib-treated CLL. Study results and limitations: Public clonotypes were uncommon and contracted or stayed stable on treatment. While tracking circulating CD8+ T-cell counts, baseline clonality exceeded that of age-matched healthy donors. Samples were collected at differing times from sustained-remission and progressing patients.

The method was immunoSEQ multiplex PCR; TCRdb's version includes in-frame clones alone and lacks a portion of them. The table lists about 140,000 clones, about 76% of them singletons. Points on this clone: Its matching antigen is unknown. The junction shows a germline mismatch at one end, possibly a read error.

The CDR3 is made up of 17 amino acids. Germline V gene data show CDR1 as SSHAT and CDR2 as FNYEAQ (reference sequence). V usage is TRBV7-7 and J usage is TRBJ2-7; D is perhaps TRBD1 or TRBD2 (5 bases each). This TCR came from a human donor with chronic lymphocytic leukemia. The source material was PBMCs, sampled after 24 months of ibrutinib treatment. CDR3 in DNA: TGTGCTAGCAGCTTAGCCGGGGCCCAGGGTCTCTCCTACGAGCAGTACTTC. Translated, it gives CASSLAGAQGLSYEQYF. The full variable domain, its missing parts supplied by reference TRBV7-7 and TRBJ2-7, is GAGVSQSPRYKVTKRGQDVTLRCDPISSHATLYWYQQALGQGPEFLTYFNYEAQPDKSGLPSDRFSAERPEGSISTLTIQRTEQRDSAMYRCASSLAGAQGLSYEQYFGPGTRLTVT.